This entry describes one TCR beta chain. This clonotype has a count of ten or more. Its antigen is unknown. Per-nucleotide qualities are absent, and no much larger clonotype sits a single base away. Unsorted PBMC libraries were generated from 2 million PBMCs stored in RNAlater at -80 °C until RNA extraction. The multiple sclerosis patients were enrolled in a US clinical protocol that used magnetic resonance imaging to evaluate disease progression. PBMCs were separated from peripheral blood using Ficoll-Hypaque density gradient centrifugation and then cryopreserved in liquid nitrogen. The sample originates from a study of neurological immune-mediated disorders (dated by TCRdb to the late 2010s). For context, the study as a whole: Among the approximately 34 multiple sclerosis patients, approximately 30 had relapsing-remitting MS and 3 had secondary progressive MS. The cohort included some 70 subjects: approximately 14 with HAM/TSP, roughly 34 with multiple sclerosis, and 20 healthy controls. The study compared peripheral blood TCR-beta repertoires of HTLV-I-associated myelopathy (HAM/TSP) patients, multiple sclerosis patients and healthy controls using UMI-based sequencing. Longitudinal samples, technical triplicates and paired sorted CD4+ and CD8+ T-cell subsets, alongside PBMC samples, were included among the approximately 98 TCR-beta libraries. The paper as a whole reports these results and caveats: Across subjects, expanded clones never shared an identical CDR3 amino acid sequence, which suggests that the TCR-beta repertoires in every group were private. In a phylogenetic analysis, the repertoires of 18 out of 34 MS patients fell into a single cluster of related CDR3 sequences, pointing to a possible signature at the repertoire level. No clinical or MRI features were associated with the MS cluster, and the authors said that larger cohorts are needed. The highest TCR clonal expansion was observed in HAM/TSP patients, whereas the lowest was observed in MS patients, even when compared with healthy controls.

The CDR3 runs 15 residues from the cysteine to the phenylalanine. Of the read, only the CDR3 DNA is kept; its 45 bases are in frame from base 1. A distance of 11 bases separates the germline ends of V and J, which lose 2 bases and 0 bases respectively. Per the germline V gene, SGHRS is the CDR1 and YFSETQ is the CDR2. To synthesize cDNA, template-switch 5'RACE was performed with a primer carrying a 10-nucleotide random unique molecular identifier so that each TCR transcript was tagged. Every sequencing run yielded over 190 million TCR-beta sequences covering 15-18 subjects. Total RNA was extracted with the RNeasy kit. The KAPA Real-time Library Amplification kit was used to amplify TCR-beta VDJ regions with primers for the TCR constant region and the 5'RACE anchor. A first PCR added sample indexes and Illumina adaptors, and a second PCR then raised library yield. After Ampure bead purification, the TCR product of roughly 650 bp was size-selected on a 2% E-gel SizeSelection system. Library quality was checked on a Bioanalyzer, concentration was measured with Qubit, and libraries were quantified with the Kapa Library Quantification kit before pooling. Paired-end 2 x 150 bp sequencing of the libraries was performed on an Illumina HiSeq 2500. To increase sequence diversity, roughly 24-32% phiX was spiked into each library pool. The original pipeline was this. Quality-filtered reads were processed with the UMI-based MiGEC pipeline, which removed over 80% of raw TCR sequences during error correction. IMGT germline references were used for aligning VDJ genes, and each clonotype was defined as a unique CDR3 amino acid sequence together with its V-J genes. Clonal expansion, Shannon diversity and CDR3 relatedness (CalcPairwiseDistances, ClusterSamples) were evaluated with VDJtools, and phylogenetic trees were built with CLCbio workbench. A clone was classed as expanded if it had 8 or more unique UMIs, a cutoff based on coefficient-of-variation modelling across technical triplicates. In-frame beta chains were kept once TCRdb had trimmed the public reads at Q25 with fastp and called clones with MiXCR. Every distinct CDR3 protein forms one entry, paired with its most common genes and DNA. The V and J calls were not made by the authors but by TCRdb's processing. For this sample there are under 75,000 distinct CDR3 sequences; roughly 5.6% appear just once. Clones ranked in the top ten supply around 5.3% of the sample.

The chain joins TRBV5-1 to TRBJ1-1, with TRBD1 perhaps the D gene, on 6 matching bases. Sequencing was performed on PBMCs. The TCR originated in a human donor with multiple sclerosis. The donor label of this sample is uncertain. The CDR3 amino acid sequence is: CASSFTGNLNTEAFF. The nucleotides read TGCGCCAGCAGCTTCACAGGGAATTTGAACACTGAAGCTTTCTTT.